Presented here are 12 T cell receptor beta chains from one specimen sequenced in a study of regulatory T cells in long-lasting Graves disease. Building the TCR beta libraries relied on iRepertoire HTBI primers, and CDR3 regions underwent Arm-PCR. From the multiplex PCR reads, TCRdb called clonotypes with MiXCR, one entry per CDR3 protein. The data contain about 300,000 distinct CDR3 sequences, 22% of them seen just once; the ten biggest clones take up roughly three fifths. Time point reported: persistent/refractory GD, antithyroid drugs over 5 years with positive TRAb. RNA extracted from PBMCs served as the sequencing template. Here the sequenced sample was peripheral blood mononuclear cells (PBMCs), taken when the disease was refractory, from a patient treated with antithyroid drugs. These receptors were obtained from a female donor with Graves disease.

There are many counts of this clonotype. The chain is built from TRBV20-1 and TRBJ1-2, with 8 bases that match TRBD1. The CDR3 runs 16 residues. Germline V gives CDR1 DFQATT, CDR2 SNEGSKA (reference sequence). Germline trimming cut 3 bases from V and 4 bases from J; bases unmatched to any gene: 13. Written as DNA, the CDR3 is TGCAGTGCTAGCGGACAGGGTTTTGGTCGATCCTATGGCTACACCTTC. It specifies CSASGQGFGRSYGYTF.

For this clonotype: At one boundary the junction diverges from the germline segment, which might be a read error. CDR3 DNA: TGTGCTAGCAGTGTTGACAGGGAGTCCTACAATGAGCAGTTCTTC. Translating it yields CASSVDRESYNEQFF. The chain couples TRBV7-7 to TRBJ2-1, with 7 bases lining up with TRBD1. CDR1 SSHAT and CDR2 FNYEAQ come from the germline V gene (reference sequence). The CDR3 spans 15 residues.

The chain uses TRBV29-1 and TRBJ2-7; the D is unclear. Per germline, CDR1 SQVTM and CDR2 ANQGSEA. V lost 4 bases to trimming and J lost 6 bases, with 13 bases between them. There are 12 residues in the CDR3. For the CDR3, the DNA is TGCAGCGTTGGATCAGGCCCGGGCGAGCAGTACTTC. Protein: CSVGSGPGEQYF.

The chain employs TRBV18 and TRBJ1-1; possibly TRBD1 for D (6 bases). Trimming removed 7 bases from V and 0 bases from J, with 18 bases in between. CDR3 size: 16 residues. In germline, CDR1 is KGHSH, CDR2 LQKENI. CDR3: CASLPQQGEMNTEAFF. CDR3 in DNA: TGTGCCAGCTTACCCCAACAGGGAGAAATGAACACTGAAGCTTTCTTT.

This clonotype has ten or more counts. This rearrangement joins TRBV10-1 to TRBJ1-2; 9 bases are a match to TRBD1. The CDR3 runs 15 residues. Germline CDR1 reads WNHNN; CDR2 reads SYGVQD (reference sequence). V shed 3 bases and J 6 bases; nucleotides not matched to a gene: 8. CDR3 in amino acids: CASSDRTGAYNGYTF. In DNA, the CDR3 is TGCGCCAGCAGTGACCGGACAGGGGCGTATAATGGCTACACCTTC.

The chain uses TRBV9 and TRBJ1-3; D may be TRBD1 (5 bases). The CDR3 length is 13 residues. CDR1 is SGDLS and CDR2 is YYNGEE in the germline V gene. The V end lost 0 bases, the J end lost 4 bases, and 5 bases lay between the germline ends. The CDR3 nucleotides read TGTGCCAGCAGCGTAGGGGACGGAAACACCATATATTTT. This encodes CASSVGDGNTIYF.

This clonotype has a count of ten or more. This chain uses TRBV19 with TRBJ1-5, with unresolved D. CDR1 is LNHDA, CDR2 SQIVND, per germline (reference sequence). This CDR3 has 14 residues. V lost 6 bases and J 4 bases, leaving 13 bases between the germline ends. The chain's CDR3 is CASRRAEDNQPQHF. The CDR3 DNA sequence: TGTGCCAGTAGGAGGGCTGAGGATAATCAGCCCCAGCATTTT. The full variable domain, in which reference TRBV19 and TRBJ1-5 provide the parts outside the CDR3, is DGGITQSPKYLFRKEGQNVTLSCEQNLNHDAMYWYRQDPGQGLRLIYYSQIVNDFQKGDIAEGYSVSREKKESFPLTVTSAQKNPTAFYLCASRRAEDNQPQHFGDGTRLSIL.

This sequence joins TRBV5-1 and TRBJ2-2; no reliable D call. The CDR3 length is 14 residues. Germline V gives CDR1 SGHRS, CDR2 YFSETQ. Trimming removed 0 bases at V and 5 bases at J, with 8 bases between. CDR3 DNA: TGCGCCAGCAGCTTGGAGCACCGGACCGGGGAGCTGTTTTTT. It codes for CASSLEHRTGELFF. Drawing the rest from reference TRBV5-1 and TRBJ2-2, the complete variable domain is KAGVTQTPRYLIKTRGQQVTLSCSPISGHRSVSWYQQTPGQGLQFLFEYFSETQRNKGNFPGRFSGRQFSNSRSEMNVSTLELGDSALYLCASSLEHRTGELFFGEGSRLTVL.

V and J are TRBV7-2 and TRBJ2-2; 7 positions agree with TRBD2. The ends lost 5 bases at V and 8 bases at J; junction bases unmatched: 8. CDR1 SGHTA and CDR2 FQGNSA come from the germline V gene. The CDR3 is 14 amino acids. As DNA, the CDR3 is TGTGCCAGCAGCCCCACGACTAGCTCGGGGGAGCTGTTTTTT. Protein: CASSPTTSSGELFF.

CDR3 region: CASSNYRGPGSNQPQHF. For the CDR3, the DNA is TGTGCCAGTAGTAATTACCGGGGCCCCGGAAGCAATCAGCCCCAGCATTTT. The V and J genes are TRBV19 and TRBJ1-5, with D possibly TRBD1 on 5 matching bases. The ends were cut back, 4 bases at V and 1 base at J, with 17 bases in the middle. There are 17 residues in the CDR3. Germline values: CDR1 LNHDA, CDR2 SQIVND (reference sequence).

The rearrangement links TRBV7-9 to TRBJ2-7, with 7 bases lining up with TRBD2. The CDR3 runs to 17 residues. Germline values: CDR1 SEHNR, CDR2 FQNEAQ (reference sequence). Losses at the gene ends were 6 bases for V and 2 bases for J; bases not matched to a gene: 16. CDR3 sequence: CASSGRYRDYSAYEQYF. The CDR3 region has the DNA TGTGCCAGCAGTGGGCGTTACCGGGACTACTCTGCCTACGAGCAGTACTTC. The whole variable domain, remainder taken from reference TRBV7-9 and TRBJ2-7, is DTGVSQNPRHKITKRGQNVTFRCDPISEHNRLYWYRQTLGQGPEFLTYFQNEAQLEKSRLLSDRFSAERPKGSFSTLEIQRTEQGDSAMYLCASSGRYRDYSAYEQYFGPGTRLTVT.

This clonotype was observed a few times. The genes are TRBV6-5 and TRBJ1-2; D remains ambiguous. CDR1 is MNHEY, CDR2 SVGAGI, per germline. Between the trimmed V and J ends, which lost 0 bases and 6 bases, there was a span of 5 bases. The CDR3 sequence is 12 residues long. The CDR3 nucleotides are TGTGCCAGCAGTTACTCCGGGGATGGCTACACCTTC. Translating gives CASSYSGDGYTF.